One and the same sample provided the 28 T cell receptor beta chains below, sequenced in a study of molecular identifiers for immune sequencing clone quantification. TCRdb reprocessed the PCR reads via MiXCR and lists one record per CDR3 protein. The sample shows approximately 680,000 distinct CDR3 sequences, roughly 25% of them seen only once. Sequences were obtained from naive CD8+ T cells from blood, with Jurkat cell RNA spiked in. Subset specified: FACS-sorted CD8+CD4-CCR7+CD45RA+ naive T cells. Receptors were obtained from a human donor in good health. Some libraries in this study had Jurkat cell RNA spiked in.

This clonotype was counted only a few times. The chain recombines TRBV9 with TRBJ2-7; TRBD2 matches 15 bases. CDR1 is SGDLS, CDR2 YYNGEE, per germline. V lost 3 bases to trimming and J lost 0 bases; unmatched junction nucleotides: 7. The CDR3 is 18 amino acids. CDR3 DNA: TGTGCCAGCAGCGCGGGACTAGCGGGGGGTTCCAGCTCCTACGAGCAGTACTTC. Translating gives CASSAGLAGGSSSYEQYF.

V and J are TRBV3-1 and TRBJ1-6; 8 nucleotides match TRBD1. The CDR3 totals 17 residues. Germline CDR1 LGHDT, CDR2 YNNKEL (reference sequence). With 1 base clipped from V and 0 bases from J, the junction kept 2 bases outside the gene matches. The CDR3 nucleotides are TGTGCCAGCAGCCAAGCCGGGACAGGCTCCTATAATTCACCCCTCCACTTT. Translation: CASSQAGTGSYNSPLHF.

The gene calls are TRBV20-1 and TRBJ2-2; D remains ambiguous. Germline-derived CDR1 and CDR2 are DFQATT and SNEGSKA (reference sequence). CDR3 length equals 13 residues. The CDR3 DNA sequence: TGCGCCCCGAGTGCTATCAACGCCGGGGAGCTGTTTTTT. Amino acids: CAPSAINAGELFF.

This chain connects TRBV21-1 to TRBJ2-2; TRBD2, as called in the table, went unchecked against the DNA. TRBV21-1 is deemed a pseudogene. CDR3 size: 17 residues. The CDR3 protein is CASRPCSGSLGTRELFF. DNA of the CDR3: TGTGCCAGCAGACCTTGTAGCGGGAGCTTGGGAACCAGGGAGCTGTTTTTT.

This clonotype was found a few times. The chain joins TRBV9 to TRBJ2-3; D is unresolved. Trimming stripped 0 bases from V and 8 bases from J, with 16 bases between. Germline V gene data show CDR1 as SGDLS and CDR2 as YYNGEE. The length of the CDR3 is 15 residues. The CDR3 spells CASSVEFGPSGTQYF. The CDR3 DNA is TGTGCCAGCAGCGTAGAGTTTGGGCCATCGGGTACGCAGTATTTT.

This clonotype was seen more than once but under ten times. Here the CDR3 DNA reads TGCGCCAGCAGCCTAGGAGGTTGGGGTCCCGACTACGAGCAGTACTTC. Translation gives CASSLGGWGPDYEQYF. The chain recombines TRBV4-3 with TRBJ2-7, with TRBD2 as a possible D gene (5 bases). V was pared by 4 bases and J by 3 bases, with 19 bases between. The germline V gene encodes CDR1 LGHNA and CDR2 YSLEER. This CDR3 comprises 16 residues.

The chain links TRBV6-2 or TRBV6-3 to TRBJ1-2, with no clear D. CDR3 length: 14 residues. Germline assignment: CDR1 MNHEY and CDR2 SVGEGT. V was clipped by 2 bases and J by 4 bases, with 11 bases between them. The CDR3 DNA follows: TGTGCCAGCAGTTACCGCGCGGGCGGCTATGGCTACACCTTC. This encodes CASSYRAGGYGYTF.

V gene TRBV12-3 or TRBV12-4 combines with J gene TRBJ2-5; TRBD2 matches 9 bases. Trimming at V came to 10 bases and at J to 4 bases, leaving 13 bases not matched to a gene. The CDR3 sequence is 15 residues long. For the CDR3, the DNA is TGTGCCACCACCAGCTTGGCGGGGGGGGGAGAGACCCAGTACTTC. Translated, it gives CATTSLAGGGETQYF.

This clonotype was picked up a small number of times. This chain uses TRBV7-3 with TRBJ2-7; TRBD2 aligns across 13 bases. Germline V lookup: CDR1 SGHTA, CDR2 FQGTGA. J lost 2 bases, V lost 1 base, and 2 bases had no gene match. This CDR3 contains 16 residues. CDR3 coding DNA: TGTGCCAGCAGCTTAAGCGGGACTAGCGGGACCTACGAGCAGTACTTC. Encoded protein: CASSLSGTSGTYEQYF.

The chain recombines TRBV6-6 with TRBJ1-5; the match to TRBD1 covers 7 bases. This CDR3 contains 15 residues. V dropped 7 bases and J dropped 0; count of bases not matched to a gene: 6. Germline V CDR1 and CDR2: MNHNY, SVGAGI (reference sequence). The CDR3 spells CASKTGVRSNQPQHF. Written as DNA, the CDR3 is TGTGCCAGCAAAACAGGGGTCCGTAGCAATCAGCCCCAGCATTTT.

There are a few counts of this clonotype. The chain links TRBV30 to TRBJ2-1; TRBD1 matches 7 bases. This CDR3 has 15 amino acids. CDR1 is GTSNPN and CDR2 is SVGIG in the germline V gene (reference sequence). Trimming removed 4 bases from V and 3 bases from J; junction bases left unmatched: 9. Here the CDR3 reads CAWIPQGPLYNEQFF. The CDR3 region has the DNA TGTGCCTGGATTCCACAGGGGCCCCTCTACAATGAGCAGTTCTTC.

This clonotype has just a few counts. This chain connects TRBV4-1 to TRBJ2-3, with 7 bases identical to TRBD2. This CDR3 is built from 15 residues. J gave up 6 bases and V 5 bases, and 11 bases lay outside the gene matches. Germline V CDR1 and CDR2: MGHRA, YSYEKL. CDR3 coding DNA: TGCGCCAGCAGCGACTTTGCGGGGGTGGTGGATACGCAGTATTTT. Encoded protein: CASSDFAGVVDTQYF.

A note on this clonotype: Lacking the conserved final phenylalanine or tryptophan, this CDR3 likely reflects a read error. This chain links TRBV20-1 with TRBJ1-2, with D unresolved. Trimming cost V 0 bases and J 2 bases, with 13 bases left between them. The CDR3 extends over 15 amino acids. Germline CDR1 DFQATT, CDR2 SNEGSKA (reference sequence). The CDR3 here is CSARDPGEANYGYTS. CDR3 in DNA: TGCAGTGCTAGAGACCCGGGAGAAGCGAACTATGGCTACACCTCC.

Many counts were recorded for this clonotype. V gene TRBV10-2 combines with J gene TRBJ1-5; D might be TRBD1 (5 bases). V dropped 6 bases and J dropped 0 bases, with 9 bases sitting between them. This CDR3 is built from 14 residues. Germline lookup yields CDR1 WSHSY and CDR2 SAAADI. CDR3 residues: CASRGADSNQPQHF. CDR3 bases: TGCGCCAGCAGAGGGGCCGATAGCAATCAGCCCCAGCATTTT.

This clonotype was detected many times. The DNA for the CDR3 is TGTGCCAGCAGTTTGCCCGGGACGGCATCCTACGAGCAGTACTTC. This sequence encodes CASSLPGTASYEQYF. V gene TRBV28 combines with J gene TRBJ2-7; D is perhaps TRBD1 or TRBD2 (5 bases each). CDR3 length: 15 residues. V shed 3 bases and J shed 1 base, with 13 bases lying between them. Germline-derived CDR1 and CDR2 are MDHEN and SYDVKM.

This rearrangement joins TRBV11-2 to TRBJ2-1; the D is unclear. With 8 bases removed from V and 6 bases from J, the gap between germline ends came to 17 bases. This CDR3 has 14 residues. Germline CDR1 and CDR2: SGHAT and FQNNGV. DNA of the CDR3: TGTGCCAGCGGCCCCGACGTGGGTTTCAATGAGCAGTTCTTC. It is translated as CASGPDVGFNEQFF.

Turning to this clonotype: This may come from a read error, since a much larger clone is one base off. The chain employs TRBV12-3 or TRBV12-4 and TRBJ1-4, with D possibly being TRBD1 (5 bases). The length of the CDR3 is 14 residues. The CDR3 coding sequence is TGTGCCAGCAGTTTTGGAGGGGTTAATGAAAAACTGCTTTTT. It specifies CASSFGGVNEKLLF.

The table lists this clonotype with a few counts. The chain uses TRBV20-1 and TRBJ2-1, with D possibly matching TRBD2 (6 bases). Germline values: CDR1 DFQATT, CDR2 SNEGSKA (reference sequence). V shed 8 bases and J shed 5 bases, with 10 bases lying between them. The CDR3 length is 11 residues. The CDR3 is CSRGLNNEQFF. The CDR3 DNA sequence: TGCAGTCGGGGACTGAACAATGAGCAGTTCTTC.

With respect to this clonotype: A much larger clone differs from this one at a single base, so this may be a read error. The chain is built from TRBV6-2 or TRBV6-3 and TRBJ2-2; 7 bases are shared with TRBD2. The CDR3 is 16 amino acids. Germline V gene lookup returns CDR1 MNHEY and CDR2 SVGEGT. The CDR3 nucleotides are TGTGCCAGCAGTGATTACCTAGCGGACAACACCGTGGAGCTGTTTTTT. This codes for CASSDYLADNTVELFF.

The chain joins TRBV3-1 to TRBJ2-1; no firm D call. The CDR3 runs 16 residues. Trimming took 1 base from V and 2 from J, leaving 12 bases between them. CDR1 is LGHDT, CDR2 YNNKEL, per germline (reference sequence). The CDR3 region is CASSQGVSSPYNEQFF. The CDR3 DNA reads as TGTGCCAGCAGCCAAGGTGTCAGTAGCCCCTACAATGAGCAGTTCTTC.

The CDR3 loop reads CASSSTVASNEQFF. The CDR3 bases are TGTGCCAGCAGCTCGACAGTGGCCTCAAATGAGCAGTTCTTC. The J gene is TRBJ2-1, the V gene TRBV7-6; possible D gene TRBD1, 5 bases. CDR1 SGHVS and CDR2 FNYEAQ come from the germline V gene. The CDR3 is 14 residues long. V shed 4 bases and J shed 7 bases, with 14 bases lying between them.

This clonotype was detected many times. The chain has TRBV7-8 and TRBJ2-3; D is perhaps TRBD1 (5 bases). Per the germline V gene, CDR1 is SGHVS and CDR2 is FQNEAQ. CDR3 length equals 15 residues. Deletions cut 5 bases from V and 2 bases from J, with 14 bases between. Written as DNA, the CDR3 is TGTGCCAGCAGCCCGCTAAGGGGCTACACAGATACGCAGTATTTT. It codes for CASSPLRGYTDTQYF.

This clonotype was found a few times. The rearrangement links TRBV12-3 or TRBV12-4 to TRBJ1-1; possibly TRBD1 for D (6 bases). The CDR3 runs 15 residues. Trimming took off 4 bases at V and 1 base at J, with 13 bases between the two ends. This chain's CDR3 is CASSSLRTENTEAFF. Here the CDR3 DNA reads TGTGCCAGCAGTTCATTGCGGACAGAGAACACTGAAGCTTTCTTT.

The chain carries TRBV25-1 and TRBJ1-2; D is unclear. Looked up from germline, CDR1 is MGHDK and CDR2 is SYGVNS. The CDR3 runs 17 residues. V dropped 1 base and J dropped 4 bases, with 19 bases sitting between them. This chain's CDR3 is CASSELDGITETYGYTF. The CDR3 coding sequence is TGTGCCAGCAGTGAATTAGACGGAATTACCGAAACCTATGGCTACACCTTC.

As concerns this clonotype: A clone one base away is much larger, so this may be a read error. This chain uses TRBV27 with TRBJ2-3, with D possibly TRBD2 on 5 matching bases. Germline assignment: CDR1 MNHEY and CDR2 SMNVEV (reference sequence). The CDR3 extends over 12 amino acids. Deletions cut 10 bases from V and 10 bases from J, with 18 bases between. The CDR3 bases are TGTGCCACCTTACAAACTAGTCCGGCGCAGTATTTT. It is translated as CATLQTSPAQYF.

The rearrangement uses TRBV27 and TRBJ2-5; D may be TRBD2 (5 bases). CDR1 is MNHEY, CDR2 SMNVEV, per germline (reference sequence). There are 15 residues in the CDR3. V was clipped by 3 bases and J by 9 bases, with 20 bases between them. This CDR3 is CASSLAGPTGEPQYF. The CDR3 nucleotides read TGTGCCAGCAGTTTGGCAGGACCAACTGGGGAGCCCCAGTACTTC.

This clonotype has a handful of counts. The chain has TRBV12-3 or TRBV12-4 and TRBJ2-2, with D tentatively TRBD1 (5 bases). The CDR3 consists of 15 residues. The V gene lost 2 bases and the J gene lost 5 bases, with 12 bases spanning the gap. CDR3 sequence reads: CASSLTGSYTGELFF. The CDR3 DNA reads TGTGCCAGCAGTTTAACAGGAAGCTATACCGGGGAGCTGTTTTTT.

Note on this clonotype: Being one base from a much bigger clone, this may be a read error. The chain employs TRBV20-1 and TRBJ1-1; 7 bases agree with TRBD1. The CDR3 has 14 residues. J was trimmed by 2 bases and V by 5 bases; bases with no gene match: 8. CDR1 is DFQATT and CDR2 is SNEGSKA in the germline V gene (reference sequence). The CDR3 DNA reads as TGCAGTGCTTGTCTCAGGGGGTTAAACACTGAAGCTTTCTTT. It codes for CSACLRGLNTEAFF.